This T cell receptor (beta chain) was identified in a study of regulatory T cells in long-lasting Graves disease. Trimming left V 5 bases short and J 4 bases short, with 20 bases between. CDR1 and CDR2 from the germline V gene are LNHDA and SQIVND (reference sequence). The CDR3 runs 16 residues. CDR3-region Arm-PCR and iRepertoire HTBI primers produced the TCR beta libraries. MiXCR was run by TCRdb on the multiplex PCR reads, yielding one entry per CDR3 protein. The sample consists of hundreds of thousands of distinct CDR3 sequences, approximately 23% of them appearing once. The time point here: persistent/refractory GD, antithyroid drugs over 5 years with positive TRAb. After RNA was extracted from PBMCs, the TCR library was made from it. An endocrinology department in Xi'an, China, supplied the patients. A volume of 8.5 to 10 milliliters of peripheral blood was collected in EDTA tubes. Findings and limits, study-wide: Study was limited to peripheral blood, excluding thyroid tissue. Patients whose Graves' disease persisted exhibited lower TCR diversity than those newly diagnosed.

This clonotype was picked up a small number of times. What it recognizes is unknown. The V gene is TRBV19, the J gene TRBJ2-5; tentative D call: TRBD1 (6 bases). This receptor was obtained from a female donor with Graves disease. Sequenced here: peripheral blood mononuclear cells (PBMCs), sampled when the disease was refractory, from a patient treated with antithyroid drugs. This CDR3 is CASSVRPGTYRETQYF. The CDR3 coding sequence is TGTGCCAGTAGTGTCCGCCCCGGGACATACAGAGAGACCCAGTACTTC.